This T cell receptor (beta chain) was documented in a study of blood T cell repertoires in COVID-19 (dated by TCRdb to the early 2020s). Describing the broader study: The collaborator samples originated in the United States, Italy and Spain and spanned the acute and convalescent phases of COVID-19. The material from the prospective study consisted of cDNA or gDNA derived from T cells, B-cell-depleted T cells, or PBMCs. Deeply sampled blood TCRbeta repertoires from subjects exposed to, actively infected with, or recovered from COVID-19 were included in the dataset. The repertoires were released in a freely available public database intended as a resource for research on the immune response to SARS-CoV-2. Samples came from the ongoing ImmuneRACE study (first 160 participants) plus 1,254 subjects from 6 global collaborators. Nearly every sample came with metadata listing a de-identified subject ID, COVID-19 status, age in years and sex. Where available, HLA class I and class II types were obtained from metadata supplied by the sample provider rather than from assay-based typing.

From a lookup of the germline V gene, CDR1 and CDR2 are SGHRS and YFSETQ. The CDR3 sequence holds 19 residues, the cysteine and phenylalanine included. The kept DNA is CDR3 alone, 57 bases in frame from the first base. Trimming accounts for 2 bases at V and 0 bases at J, while the number of junction bases matched to no gene is 11. Whole blood was collected in K2EDTA tubes by collaborating institutions according to the institutions' own protocols. For TCRbeta analysis, collaborators shipped samples in one of three forms: frozen whole blood, isolated PBMCs, or DNA extracted from either of those sample types. The full study reports these points: Clinical and demographic metadata were provided uncurated, with the amount varying by source and participant.

With respect to this clone: Its recognized antigen is unknown. The record has no base qualities; no much larger clone is one base away.

The immunoSEQ Assay, a bias-controlled multiplex PCR, was used to amplify TCRbeta CDR3 regions from genomic DNA. Per the original workflow: The number of nucleated cells in each sample was estimated by amplification of reference gene primers within the assay. To quantify the absolute abundance of each unique TCRbeta CDR3 rearrangement, sequence reads were collapsed and filtered. For each sample, productive Simpson clonality was calculated by taking the square root of Simpson's diversity index across productive rearrangements. The table was pulled from immuneACCESS by TCRdb, which kept in-frame rearrangements only. Such tables lose some clones; where checked, under half of the loss comes from unresolved V genes, and the rest has no known cause. V, J and clone size are those of that table, while D and trimming were read from the DNA. The sample table contains about 280,000 clones; only one count was recorded for approximately 86% of them. The top ten constitute about 8.6% of the sample.

The receptor was derived from a man aged 35 to 55 with active or convalescent COVID-19. The V and J segments used are TRBV5-1 and TRBJ2-1, with 10 central nucleotides matching TRBD2. Sequenced sample: peripheral blood. The CDR3 reads CASSLTGTSDPSSYNEQFF. The nucleotide sequence reads as follows: TGCGCCAGCAGCTTAACCGGGACTAGCGACCCGAGCTCCTACAATGAGCAGTTCTTC.